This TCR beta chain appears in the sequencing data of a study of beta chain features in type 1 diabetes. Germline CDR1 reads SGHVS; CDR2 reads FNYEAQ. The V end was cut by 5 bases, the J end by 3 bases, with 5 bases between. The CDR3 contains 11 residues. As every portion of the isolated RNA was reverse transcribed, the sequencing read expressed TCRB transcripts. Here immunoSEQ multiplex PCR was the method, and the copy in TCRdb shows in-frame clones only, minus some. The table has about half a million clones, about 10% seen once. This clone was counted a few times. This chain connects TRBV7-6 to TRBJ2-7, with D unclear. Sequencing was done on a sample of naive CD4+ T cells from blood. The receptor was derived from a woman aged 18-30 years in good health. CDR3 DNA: TGTGCCAGCAGCCCCGGCTACGAGCAGTACTTC. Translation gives CASSPGYEQYF.